The 20 T cell receptor beta chains listed next were all sequenced from one sample in a study of early T cells in non-severe SARS-CoV-2 infection (dated by TCRdb to 2020 to 2023). Library generation was performed with 5' RACE. The run used a NextSeq 500. Starting from the raw public reads, TCRdb applied fastp trimming at Q25, assembled clones with MiXCR and retained in-frame beta chains. Rows with one shared CDR3 protein collapse into an entry with the most common genes and DNA. Within this sample are fewer than 80,000 distinct CDR3 sequences, with 9.5% of them counted one time only. The top ten hold around 5.5% of the sample. Material: whole blood. These receptors were taken from an adult who was a healthcare worker with PCR-confirmed SARS-CoV-2 infection or an uninfected control (not recorded which).

This clonotype has at least ten counts. V is TRBV19 and J is TRBJ1-2; TRBD1 might be the D (5 bases). CDR1 is LNHDA, CDR2 SQIVND, per germline (reference sequence). The CDR3 runs to 16 residues. Trimming pared 5 bases from V and 1 base from J, leaving 17 bases between. DNA of the CDR3: TGTGCCAGTAGTGCCCGAATCGACAGCGATAACTATGGCTACACCTTC. Translated, it gives CASSARIDSDNYGYTF.

This clonotype was counted ten times or more. The V gene is TRBV6-2 or TRBV6-3, the J gene TRBJ2-1; possibly TRBD1 or TRBD2 for D (5 bases each). CDR1 is MNHEY, CDR2 SVGEGT, per germline. Trimming took 6 bases from V and 2 from J, leaving 11 bases between them. This CDR3 spans 14 amino acids. The DNA for the CDR3 is TGTGCCAGCAGCCGACAGCGGACCTACAATGAGCAGTTCTTC. It is translated as CASSRQRTYNEQFF.

The rearrangement links TRBV10-2 to TRBJ1-2, with D hard to call. V gave up 8 bases and J gave up 4 bases, with 11 bases separating them. This CDR3 contains 12 residues. Germline V gene lookup returns CDR1 WSHSY and CDR2 SAAADI. This chain's CDR3 is CASSEGSYGYTF. The CDR3, as DNA: TGCGCCAGCTCGGAAGGTTCCTATGGCTACACCTTC.

A few counts support this clonotype. The chain carries TRBV7-9 and TRBJ2-3, with 10 positions matching TRBD1. With V trimmed by 3 bases and J by 5 bases, 2 bases remained unmatched. The germline CDR1 and CDR2 sequences are SEHNR and FQNEAQ (reference sequence). The CDR3 spans 14 residues. The CDR3 DNA sequence: TGTGCCAGCAGCTTGGGACAGGGGTTAGATACGCAGTATTTT. This codes for CASSLGQGLDTQYF.

The sample holds many counts of this clonotype. The chain combines TRBV4-3 with TRBJ2-2; D gene unclear. The V end lost 4 bases, the J end lost 1 base, and 7 bases lay between the germline ends. This CDR3 is 14 amino acids long. Looked up from germline, CDR1 is LGHNA and CDR2 is YSLEER. The CDR3 protein is CASSLSRNTGELFF. The DNA for the CDR3 is TGCGCCAGCAGCCTGTCCAGGAACACCGGGGAGCTGTTTTTT.

The sample holds many counts of this clonotype. The chain couples TRBV29-1 to TRBJ1-1, with a tentative D call TRBD1 (6 bases). The CDR3 runs 13 residues. Looked up from germline, CDR1 is SQVTM and CDR2 is ANQGSEA. V lost 6 bases, J lost 2 bases, and 13 bases lay in between. CDR3 nucleotides: TGCAGCGTCCGGGACAAAGTCAACACTGAAGCTTTCTTT. Translated, it gives CSVRDKVNTEAFF. Full variable domain (missing parts from reference TRBV29-1 and TRBJ1-1): SAVISQKPSRDICQRGTSLTIQCQVDSQVTMMFWYRQQPGQSLTLIATANQGSEATYESGFVIDKFPISRPNLTFSTLTVSNMSPEDSSIYLCSVRDKVNTEAFFGQGTRLTVV.

This sequence joins TRBV10-1 and TRBJ1-1; maybe TRBD1 (5 bases). With 7 bases removed from V and 4 bases from J, the gap between germline ends came to 10 bases. The germline gives CDR1 WNHNN, CDR2 SYGVQD (reference sequence). The length of the CDR3 is 12 residues. CDR3: CASKGEGTEAFF. The DNA of the CDR3 is TGCGCCAGCAAAGGGGAAGGCACTGAAGCTTTCTTT.

This clonotype was seen many times. The chain has TRBV7-3 and TRBJ1-1, with TRBD1 matching over 7 bases. Per germline, CDR1 SGHTA and CDR2 FQGTGA. The CDR3 extends over 13 amino acids. The V and J ends lost 5 bases and 3 bases, in that order; junction bases with no gene match: 3. The CDR3 DNA follows: TGTGCCAGCAGCCTTACAGGGGACACTGAAGCTTTCTTT. This sequence encodes CASSLTGDTEAFF.

This clonotype was seen ten or more times. The rearrangement uses TRBV12-5 and TRBJ1-4, with a possible D match to TRBD1 (5 bases). Germline lookup yields CDR1 LGHNT and CDR2 FRNRAP. This CDR3 has 14 residues. Trimming cost V 5 bases and J 1 base, with 8 bases left between them. The CDR3 coding sequence is TGTGCTAGTGGTCGGGACGGAACTAATGAAAAACTGTTTTTT. Translating gives CASGRDGTNEKLFF.

This clonotype was observed many times. CDR3 bases: TGTGCCAGCAGCGCTCGCCCGGGCAGCGCAGATACGCAGTATTTT. Protein sequence: CASSARPGSADTQYF. The chain employs TRBV3-1 and TRBJ2-3; D is unresolved. V was cut by 5 bases and J by 4 bases, with 16 bases left in between. The CDR3 contains 15 residues. The V gene's germline CDR1 is LGHDT and CDR2 YNNKEL (reference sequence).

Ten or more counts support this clonotype. V and J are TRBV6-2 or TRBV6-3 and TRBJ2-5; D unclear. Germline loops: CDR1 MNHEY, CDR2 SVGEGT. CDR3 length: 15 residues. Trimming removed 7 bases from V and 4 bases from J, with 19 bases in between. The CDR3 sequence is CASTPSTAQRETQYF. CDR3 coding DNA: TGTGCCAGCACCCCTTCGACGGCCCAAAGAGAGACCCAGTACTTC.

This clonotype occurred a few times. The J gene is TRBJ2-1, the V gene TRBV19; 10 nucleotides align to TRBD2. CDR3 length: 15 residues. V lost 5 bases, J lost 2 bases, and 3 bases stayed unmatched. Germline CDR1 is LNHDA and CDR2 is SQIVND (reference sequence). CDR3 sequence: CASSLGTSAYNEQFF. CDR3 sequence (DNA): TGTGCCAGTAGTCTCGGGACTAGCGCCTACAATGAGCAGTTCTTC.

This clonotype showed up just a few times. The chain carries TRBV5-1 and TRBJ2-3, with TRBD2 matching over 8 bases. Looked up from germline, CDR1 is SGHRS and CDR2 is YFSETQ. Germline trimming cut 0 bases from V and 2 bases from J; bases unmatched to any gene: 5. The CDR3 loop spans 16 amino acids. The CDR3 spells CASSLDAGGFTDTQYF. The CDR3 DNA sequence: TGCGCCAGCAGCTTGGATGCGGGGGGTTTCACAGATACGCAGTATTTT.

There are many counts of this clonotype. This chain links TRBV7-9 with TRBJ1-1, with D unclear. The CDR3 is 13 amino acids. Germline values: CDR1 SEHNR, CDR2 FQNEAQ (reference sequence). Trimming removed 2 bases from V and 3 bases from J, with 7 bases in between. The CDR3 spells CASSLLPDTEAFF. As DNA, the CDR3 is TGTGCCAGCAGCTTACTCCCCGACACTGAAGCTTTCTTT.

The rearrangement links TRBV5-6 to TRBJ2-7; 7 bases fit TRBD2. The germline V gene has CDR1 SGHDT and CDR2 YYEEEE. Trimming removed 5 bases from V and 0 bases from J; junction bases left unmatched: 11. The CDR3 covers 16 residues. The CDR3 reads CASSFVAGSSSYEQYF. The CDR3 coding sequence is TGTGCCAGCAGTTTTGTAGCGGGCTCGAGCTCCTACGAGCAGTACTTC.

A few counts support this clonotype. This chain joins TRBV27 and TRBJ1-2, with unresolved D. V lost 2 bases to trimming and J lost 4 bases, with 8 bases between them. CDR3 length: 13 residues. The germline CDR1 and CDR2 sequences are MNHEY and SMNVEV (reference sequence). Here the CDR3 reads CASSLRGLYGYTF. For the CDR3, the DNA is TGTGCCAGCAGTTTAAGAGGGCTCTATGGCTACACCTTC.

This clonotype appeared a few times. The J gene is TRBJ2-2, the V gene TRBV24-1; 9 bases fit TRBD2. This CDR3 contains 17 residues. Germline trimming cut 3 bases from V and 6 bases from J; bases unmatched to any gene: 10. CDR1 and CDR2 (germline): KGHDR, SFDVKD. CDR3 nucleotides: TGTGCCACCAGTGATCCGGCTAGCGGGATTAGGTCCGGGGAGCTGTTTTTT. This sequence encodes CATSDPASGIRSGELFF.

The CDR3 loop is CAWTHDTDTQYF. The CDR3 DNA sequence: TGTGCCTGGACCCATGACACAGATACGCAGTATTTT. The gene calls are TRBV30 and TRBJ2-3; D not certain. Germline V gives CDR1 GTSNPN, CDR2 SVGIG (reference sequence). V was cut by 4 bases and J by 2 bases, with 7 bases left in between. The CDR3 length is 12 residues.

This clonotype appeared many times. The chain is built from TRBV6-1 and TRBJ2-3; D is possibly TRBD1 (6 bases). Per germline, CDR1 MNHNS and CDR2 SASEGT. CDR3 size: 15 residues. V lost 3 bases and J 5 bases, leaving 15 bases between the germline ends. CDR3 region: CASSDWTEGVDTQYF. CDR3 DNA: TGTGCCAGCAGTGACTGGACAGAAGGAGTAGATACGCAGTATTTT.

This clonotype was seen at least ten times. V usage is TRBV11-2 and J usage is TRBJ1-2, with a weak D call TRBD1 (5 bases). V was clipped by 0 bases and J by 4 bases, with 6 bases between them. Per germline, CDR1 SGHAT and CDR2 FQNNGV. This CDR3 is 13 amino acids long. This CDR3 is CASSLDRVYGYTF. The CDR3 region has the DNA TGTGCCAGCAGCTTAGACAGGGTCTATGGCTACACCTTC.